The present entry profiles one T cell receptor (beta chain) with its context. The table came from immunoSEQ multiplex PCR; TCRdb's copy has only in-frame clones and leaves some out. The sample lists approximately 100,000 clones, roughly 86% occurring once. The data stem from a study of T cell responses to AZD1222 COVID-19 vaccine. This CDR3 has 17 residues. The germline V and J ends were trimmed by 5 bases and 3 bases, with 21 bases remaining between them. CDR1 and CDR2 from the germline V gene are SGHTA and FQGTGA. The chain combines TRBV7-3 with TRBJ2-3, with D perhaps assigned TRBD1 or TRBD2 (7 bases each). The sequencing used peripheral blood, collected on day 0 of MenACWY control vaccination. The clonotype comes from an adult in good health. The CDR3 DNA follows: TGTGCCAGCAGCCCTCGGACAGGACCGGGGGGAACAGATACGCAGTATTTT. This sequence encodes CASSPRTGPGGTDTQYF.